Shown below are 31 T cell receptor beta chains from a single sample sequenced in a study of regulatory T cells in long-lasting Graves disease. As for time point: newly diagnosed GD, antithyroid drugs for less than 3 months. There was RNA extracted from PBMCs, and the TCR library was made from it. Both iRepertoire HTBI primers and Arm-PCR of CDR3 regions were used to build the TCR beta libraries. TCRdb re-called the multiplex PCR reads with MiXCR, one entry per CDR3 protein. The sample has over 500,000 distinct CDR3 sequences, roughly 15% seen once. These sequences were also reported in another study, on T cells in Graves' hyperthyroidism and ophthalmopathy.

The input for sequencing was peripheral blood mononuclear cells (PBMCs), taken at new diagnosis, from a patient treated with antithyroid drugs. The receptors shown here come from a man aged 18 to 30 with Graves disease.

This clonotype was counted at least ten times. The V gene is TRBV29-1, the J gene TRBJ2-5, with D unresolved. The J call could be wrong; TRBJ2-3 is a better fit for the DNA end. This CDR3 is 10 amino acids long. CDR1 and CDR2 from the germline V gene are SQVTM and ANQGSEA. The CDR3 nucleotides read TGCAGCGTTGAGCGAGAGACGCAGTATTTT. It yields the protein CSVERETQYF.

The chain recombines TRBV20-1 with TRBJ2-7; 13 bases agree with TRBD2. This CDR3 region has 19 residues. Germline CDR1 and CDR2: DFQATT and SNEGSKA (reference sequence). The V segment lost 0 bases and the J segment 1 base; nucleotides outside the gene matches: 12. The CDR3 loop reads CSARDQRKGLAGKSYEQYF. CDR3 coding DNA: TGCAGTGCTAGAGACCAGAGGAAGGGACTAGCGGGAAAATCCTACGAGCAGTACTTC.

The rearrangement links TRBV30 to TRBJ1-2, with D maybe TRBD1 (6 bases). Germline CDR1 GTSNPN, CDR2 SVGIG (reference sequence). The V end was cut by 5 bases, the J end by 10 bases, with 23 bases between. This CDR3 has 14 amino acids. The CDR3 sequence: CAWGNEGGHGDYTF. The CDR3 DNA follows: TGTGCCTGGGGAAATGAGGGGGGGCATGGAGACTACACCTTC.

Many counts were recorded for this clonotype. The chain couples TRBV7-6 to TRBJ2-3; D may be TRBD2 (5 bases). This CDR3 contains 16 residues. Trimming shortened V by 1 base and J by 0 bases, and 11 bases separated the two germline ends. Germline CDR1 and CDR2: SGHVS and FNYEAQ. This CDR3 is CASSLVGGPSTDTQYF. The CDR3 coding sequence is TGTGCCAGCAGCTTAGTAGGCGGGCCTAGCACAGATACGCAGTATTTT.

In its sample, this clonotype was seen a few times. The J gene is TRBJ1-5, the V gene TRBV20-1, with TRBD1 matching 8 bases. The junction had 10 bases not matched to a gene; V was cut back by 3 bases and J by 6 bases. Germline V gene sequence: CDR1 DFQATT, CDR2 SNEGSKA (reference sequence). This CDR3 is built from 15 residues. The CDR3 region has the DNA TGCAGTGCTAGCACGGACAGGGAGTCCGGTCAGCCCCAGCATTTT. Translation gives CSASTDRESGQPQHF.

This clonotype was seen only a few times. The CDR3 DNA sequence: TGTGCCAGCAGCTTGTCGCATACCCCTGTACGAGCCTACGAGCAGTACTTC. Amino acids: CASSLSHTPVRAYEQYF. The rearrangement uses TRBV5-4 and TRBJ2-7, with D unresolved. There are 17 residues in the CDR3. Trimming took 1 base from V and 2 from J, leaving 19 bases between them. The germline gives CDR1 SGHNT, CDR2 YYREEE (reference sequence).

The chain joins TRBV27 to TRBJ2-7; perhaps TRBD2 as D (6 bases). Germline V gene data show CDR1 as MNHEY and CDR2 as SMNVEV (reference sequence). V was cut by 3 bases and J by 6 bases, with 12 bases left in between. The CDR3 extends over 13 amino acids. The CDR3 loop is CASSLGGPLEQYF. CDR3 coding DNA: TGTGCCAGCAGTTTGGGAGGACCCCTCGAGCAGTACTTC.

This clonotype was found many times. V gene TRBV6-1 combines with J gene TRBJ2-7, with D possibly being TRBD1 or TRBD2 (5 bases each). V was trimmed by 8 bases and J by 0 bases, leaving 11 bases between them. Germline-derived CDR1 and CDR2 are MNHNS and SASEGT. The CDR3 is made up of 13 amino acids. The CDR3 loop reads CASGTERSYEQYF. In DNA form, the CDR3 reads TGTGCCAGCGGGACGGAGCGCTCCTACGAGCAGTACTTC.

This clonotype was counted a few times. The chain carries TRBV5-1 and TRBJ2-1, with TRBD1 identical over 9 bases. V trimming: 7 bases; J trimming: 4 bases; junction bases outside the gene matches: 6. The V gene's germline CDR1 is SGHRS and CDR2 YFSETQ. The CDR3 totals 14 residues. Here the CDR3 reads CASGTGGEYNEQFF. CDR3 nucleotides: TGCGCCAGCGGCACAGGGGGCGAGTACAATGAGCAGTTCTTC.

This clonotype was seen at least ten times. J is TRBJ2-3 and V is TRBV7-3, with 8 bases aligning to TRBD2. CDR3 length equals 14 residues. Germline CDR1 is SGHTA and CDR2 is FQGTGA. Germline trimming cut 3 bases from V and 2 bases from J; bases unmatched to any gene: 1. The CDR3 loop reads CASSFGGVTDTQYF. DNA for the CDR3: TGTGCCAGCAGCTTCGGGGGGGTCACAGATACGCAGTATTTT. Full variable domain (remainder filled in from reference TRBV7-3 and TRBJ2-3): GAGVSQTPSNKVTEKGKYVELRCDPISGHTALYWYRQSLGQGPEFLIYFQGTGAADDSGLPNDRFFAVRPEGSVSTLKIQRTERGDSAVYLCASSFGGVTDTQYFGPGTRLTVL.

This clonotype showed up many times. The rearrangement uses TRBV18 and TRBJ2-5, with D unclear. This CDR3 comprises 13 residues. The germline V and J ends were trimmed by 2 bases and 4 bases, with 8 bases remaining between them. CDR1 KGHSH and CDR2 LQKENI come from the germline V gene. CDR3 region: CASSPTPGETQYF. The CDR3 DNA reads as TGTGCCAGCTCACCAACCCCGGGAGAGACCCAGTACTTC. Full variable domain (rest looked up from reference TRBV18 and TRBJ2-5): NAGVMQNPRHLVRRRGQEARLRCSPMKGHSHVYWYRQLPEEGLKFMVYLQKENIIDESGMPKERFSAEFPKEGPSILRIQQVVRGDSAAYFCASSPTPGETQYFGPGTRLLVL.

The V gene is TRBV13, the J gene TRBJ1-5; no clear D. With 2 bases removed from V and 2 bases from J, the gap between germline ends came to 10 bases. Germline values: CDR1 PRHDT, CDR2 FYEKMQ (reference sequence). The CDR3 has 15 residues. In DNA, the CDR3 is TGTGCCAGCAGCTTAACGGGCGCTGGCAATCAGCCCCAGCATTTT. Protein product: CASSLTGAGNQPQHF. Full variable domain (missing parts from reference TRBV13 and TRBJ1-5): AAGVIQSPRHLIKEKRETATLKCYPIPRHDTVYWYQQGPGQDPQFLISFYEKMQSDKGSIPDRFSAQQFSDYHSELNMSSLELGDSALYFCASSLTGAGNQPQHFGDGTRLSIL.

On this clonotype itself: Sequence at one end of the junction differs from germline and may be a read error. The CDR3 sequence: CATSGETSGQYNEQFF. Here the CDR3 DNA reads TGTGCCACCAGCGGAGAAACTAGCGGGCAGTACAATGAGCAGTTCTTC. J is TRBJ2-1 and V is TRBV15; 9 bases line up with TRBD2. The CDR3 spans 16 residues. The germline V gene encodes CDR1 LNHNV and CDR2 YYDKDF (reference sequence).

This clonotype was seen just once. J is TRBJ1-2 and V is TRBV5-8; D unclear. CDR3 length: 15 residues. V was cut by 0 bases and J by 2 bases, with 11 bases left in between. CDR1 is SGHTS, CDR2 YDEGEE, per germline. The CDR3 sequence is CASSLELAVNYGYTF. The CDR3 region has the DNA TGTGCCAGCAGCTTGGAGCTTGCGGTGAACTATGGCTACACCTTC.

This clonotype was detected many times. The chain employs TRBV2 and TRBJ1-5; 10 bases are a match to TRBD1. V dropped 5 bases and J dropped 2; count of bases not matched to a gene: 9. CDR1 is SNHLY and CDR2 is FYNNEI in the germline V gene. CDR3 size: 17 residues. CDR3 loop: CASSSGTGEMRNQPQHF. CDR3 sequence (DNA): TGTGCCAGCAGTTCCGGGACAGGGGAGATGCGCAATCAGCCCCAGCATTTT.

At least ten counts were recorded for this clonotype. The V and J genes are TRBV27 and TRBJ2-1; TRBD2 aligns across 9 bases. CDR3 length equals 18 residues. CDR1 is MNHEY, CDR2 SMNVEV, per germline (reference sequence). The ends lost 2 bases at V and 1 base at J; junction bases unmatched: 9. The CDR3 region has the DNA TGTGCCAGCAGTTTACGACCCAATAGCGGGAGTTCCTACAATGAGCAGTTCTTC. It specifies CASSLRPNSGSSYNEQFF.

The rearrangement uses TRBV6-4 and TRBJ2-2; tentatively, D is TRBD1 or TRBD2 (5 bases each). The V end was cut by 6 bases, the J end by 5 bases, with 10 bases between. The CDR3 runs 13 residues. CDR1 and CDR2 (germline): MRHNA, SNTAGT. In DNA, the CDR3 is TGTGCCAGCAGCATGGGACGAACCGGGGAGCTGTTTTTT. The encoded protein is CASSMGRTGELFF.

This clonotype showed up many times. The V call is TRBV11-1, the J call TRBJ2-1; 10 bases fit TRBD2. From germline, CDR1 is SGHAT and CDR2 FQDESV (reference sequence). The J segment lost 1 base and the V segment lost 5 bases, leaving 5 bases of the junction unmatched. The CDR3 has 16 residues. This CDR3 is CASSPRTSGSYNEQFF. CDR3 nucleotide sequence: TGTGCCAGCAGCCCCAGGACTAGCGGATCCTACAATGAGCAGTTCTTC.

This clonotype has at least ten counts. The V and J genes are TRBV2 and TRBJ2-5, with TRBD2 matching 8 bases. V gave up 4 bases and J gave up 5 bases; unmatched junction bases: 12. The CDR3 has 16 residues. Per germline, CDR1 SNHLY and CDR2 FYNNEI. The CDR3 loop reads CASSVLTSGLLETQYF. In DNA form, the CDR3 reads TGTGCCAGCAGTGTGTTAACTAGCGGACTATTGGAGACCCAGTACTTC.

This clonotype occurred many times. CDR3 nucleotides: TGTGCCAGCAGTGAGAAAGGGGGTCGATCACCCCTCCACTTT. Translation: CASSEKGGRSPLHF. V and J are TRBV2 and TRBJ1-6; TRBD1 might be the D (6 bases). The V end was cut by 3 bases, the J end by 10 bases, with 13 bases between. The CDR3 is 14 amino acids. Germline CDR1 and CDR2: SNHLY and FYNNEI.

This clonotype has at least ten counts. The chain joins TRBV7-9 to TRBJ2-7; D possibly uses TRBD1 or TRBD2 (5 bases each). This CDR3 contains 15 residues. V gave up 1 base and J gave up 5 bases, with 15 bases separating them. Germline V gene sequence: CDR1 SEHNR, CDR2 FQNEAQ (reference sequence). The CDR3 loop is CASSLGTGTSHEQYF. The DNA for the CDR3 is TGTGCCAGCAGCTTAGGTACGGGGACCAGCCACGAGCAGTACTTC.

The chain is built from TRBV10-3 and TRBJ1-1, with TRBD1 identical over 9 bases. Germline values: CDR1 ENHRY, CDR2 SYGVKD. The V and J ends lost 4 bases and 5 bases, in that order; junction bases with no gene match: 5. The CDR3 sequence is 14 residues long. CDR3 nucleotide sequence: TGTGCCATCAGTGGAGGGGGACAGGGAACTGAAGCTTTCTTT. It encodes CAISGGGQGTEAFF.

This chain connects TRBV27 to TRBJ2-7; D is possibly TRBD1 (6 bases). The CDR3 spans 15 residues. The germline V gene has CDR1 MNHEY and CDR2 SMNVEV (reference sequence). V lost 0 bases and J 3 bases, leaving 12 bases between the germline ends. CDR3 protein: CASSLSPTGYYEQYF. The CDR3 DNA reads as TGTGCCAGCAGTTTATCGCCGACAGGATACTACGAGCAGTACTTC.

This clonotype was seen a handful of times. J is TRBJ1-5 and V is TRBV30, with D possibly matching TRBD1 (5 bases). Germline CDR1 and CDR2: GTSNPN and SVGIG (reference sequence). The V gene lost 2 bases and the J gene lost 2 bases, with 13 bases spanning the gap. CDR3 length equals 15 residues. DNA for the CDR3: TGTGCCTGGAGTCGCGGAATAGGGGGCAATCAGCCCCAGCATTTT. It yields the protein CAWSRGIGGNQPQHF.

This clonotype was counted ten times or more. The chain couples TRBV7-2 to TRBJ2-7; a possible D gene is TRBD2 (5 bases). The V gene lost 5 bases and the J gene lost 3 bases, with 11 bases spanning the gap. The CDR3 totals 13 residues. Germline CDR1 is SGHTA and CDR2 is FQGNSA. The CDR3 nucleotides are TGTGCCAGCAGCAGGAATAGCGTCTACGAGCAGTACTTC. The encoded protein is CASSRNSVYEQYF. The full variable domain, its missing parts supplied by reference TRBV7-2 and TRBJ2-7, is GAGVSQSPSNKVTEKGKDVELRCDPISGHTALYWYRQSLGQGLEFLIYFQGNSAPDKSGLPSDRFSAERTGGSVSTLTIQRTQQEDSAVYLCASSRNSVYEQYFGPGTRLTVT.

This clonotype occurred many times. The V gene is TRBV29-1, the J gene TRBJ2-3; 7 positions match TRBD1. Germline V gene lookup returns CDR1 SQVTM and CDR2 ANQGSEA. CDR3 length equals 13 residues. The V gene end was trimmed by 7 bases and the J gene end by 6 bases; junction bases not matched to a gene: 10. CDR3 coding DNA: TGCAGCGCCGGACAGGACCAGGAGGATACGCAGTATTTT. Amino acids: CSAGQDQEDTQYF.

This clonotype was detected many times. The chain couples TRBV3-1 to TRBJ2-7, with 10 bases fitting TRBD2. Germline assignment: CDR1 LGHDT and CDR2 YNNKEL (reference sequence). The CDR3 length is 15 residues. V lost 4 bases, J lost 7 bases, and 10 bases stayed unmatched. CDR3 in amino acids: CASSLDSSGSGEQYF. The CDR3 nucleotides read TGTGCCAGCAGCCTCGATTCTAGCGGGAGTGGAGAGCAGTACTTC.

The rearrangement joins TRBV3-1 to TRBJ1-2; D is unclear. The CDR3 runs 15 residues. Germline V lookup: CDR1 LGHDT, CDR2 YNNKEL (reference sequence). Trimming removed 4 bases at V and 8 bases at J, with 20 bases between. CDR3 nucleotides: TGTGCCAGCAGCCCTCCTCTTCAGCCCTTCTTGGGCTACACCTTC. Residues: CASSPPLQPFLGYTF.

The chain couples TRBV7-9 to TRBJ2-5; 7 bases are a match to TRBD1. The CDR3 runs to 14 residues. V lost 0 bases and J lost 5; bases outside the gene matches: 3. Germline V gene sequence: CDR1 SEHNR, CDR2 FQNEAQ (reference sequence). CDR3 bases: TGTGCCAGCAGCTTAGCCAGGGGGATTGAGACCCAGTACTTC. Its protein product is CASSLARGIETQYF.

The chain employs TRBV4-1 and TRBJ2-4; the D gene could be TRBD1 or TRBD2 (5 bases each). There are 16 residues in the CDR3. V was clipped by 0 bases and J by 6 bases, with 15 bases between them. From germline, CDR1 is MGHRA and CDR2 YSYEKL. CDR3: CASSQDTGPWANIQYF. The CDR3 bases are TGCGCCAGCAGCCAAGACACGGGACCCTGGGCAAACATTCAGTACTTC.

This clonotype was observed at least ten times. As DNA, the CDR3 is TGTGCCAGCAGTTTAGATGGGACGGTGAACACTGAAGCTTTCTTT. This encodes CASSLDGTVNTEAFF. The chain employs TRBV12-3 or TRBV12-4 and TRBJ1-1, with D possibly matching TRBD1 (5 bases). The germline V and J ends were trimmed by 1 base and 0 bases, with 9 bases remaining between them. The CDR3 totals 15 residues.